This section outlines one T cell receptor (beta chain) sequence together with its context. Its specificity is not known. These data come from a study of CD4+ T cells in melanoma. Study-wide results and caveats: Reportedly, melanoma neoantigen-specific CD4+ T cells showed varied differentiation states. A reported correlation linked neoantigen-specific CD4+ T cells to CD8+, macrophage and B cell function.

Deletions cut 5 bases from V and 1 base from J, with 11 bases between. Germline V gene data show CDR1 as LNHDA and CDR2 as SQIVND (reference sequence). The CDR3 totals 15 residues. Libraries were prepared by immunoSEQ multiplex PCR; TCRdb keeps only in-frame clonotypes and omits some of them. The sample lists some 150,000 clones; around 90% were seen once. The V and J genes are TRBV19 and TRBJ2-2; possibly TRBD1 for D (6 bases). The receptor was derived from a human donor with melanoma. The CDR3, as DNA: TGTGCCAGTAGTGAACAGGGACAGAACACCGGGGAGCTGTTTTTT. As protein: CASSEQGQNTGELFF.